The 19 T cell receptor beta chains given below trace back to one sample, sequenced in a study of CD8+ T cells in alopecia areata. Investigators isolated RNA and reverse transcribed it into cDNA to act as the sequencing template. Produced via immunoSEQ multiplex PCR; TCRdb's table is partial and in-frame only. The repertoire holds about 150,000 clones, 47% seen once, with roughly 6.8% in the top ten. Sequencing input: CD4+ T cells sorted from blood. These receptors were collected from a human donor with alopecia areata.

The CDR3: CASTGLAGPYNEQFF. In nucleotides, the CDR3 is TGTGCCAGCACCGGACTAGCGGGCCCCTACAATGAGCAGTTCTTC. The chain recombines TRBV9 with TRBJ2-1; 11 bases line up with TRBD2. J was trimmed by 2 bases and V by 6 bases; bases with no gene match: 4. This CDR3 has 15 amino acids. In germline, CDR1 is SGDLS, CDR2 YYNGEE. The whole variable domain, remainder taken from reference TRBV9 and TRBJ2-1, is DSGVTQTPKHLITATGQRVTLRCSPRSGDLSVYWYQQSLDQGLQFLIQYYNGEERAKGNILERFSAQQFPDLHSELNLSSLELGDSALYFCASTGLAGPYNEQFFGPGTRLTVL.

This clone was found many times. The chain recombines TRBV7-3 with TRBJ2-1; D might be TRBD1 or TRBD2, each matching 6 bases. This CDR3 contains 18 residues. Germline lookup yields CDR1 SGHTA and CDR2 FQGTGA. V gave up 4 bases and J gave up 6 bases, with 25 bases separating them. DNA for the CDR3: TGTGCCAGCAGCTCCGGGACCGGTATAACGGGGGCTGGCAATGAGCAGTTCTTC. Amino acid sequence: CASSSGTGITGAGNEQFF.

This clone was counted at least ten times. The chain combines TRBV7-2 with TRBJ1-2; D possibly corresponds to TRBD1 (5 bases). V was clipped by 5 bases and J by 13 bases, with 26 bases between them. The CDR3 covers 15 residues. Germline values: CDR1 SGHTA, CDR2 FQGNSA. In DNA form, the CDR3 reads TGTGCCAGCAGCCGAACGTATGACCCACAGGATCTTGTCACCTTC. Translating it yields CASSRTYDPQDLVTF.

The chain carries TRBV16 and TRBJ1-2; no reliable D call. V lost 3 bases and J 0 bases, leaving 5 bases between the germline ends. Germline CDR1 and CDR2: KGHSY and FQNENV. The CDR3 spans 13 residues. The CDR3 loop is CASSQSSNYGYTF. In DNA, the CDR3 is TGTGCCAGCAGCCAGAGCTCTAACTATGGCTACACCTTC.

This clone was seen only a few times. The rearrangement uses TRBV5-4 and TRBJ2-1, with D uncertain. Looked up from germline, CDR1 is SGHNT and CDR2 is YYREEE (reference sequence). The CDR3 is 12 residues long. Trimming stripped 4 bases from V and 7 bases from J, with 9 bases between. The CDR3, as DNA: TGTGCCAGCAGCCGCATCGGGAATGAGCAGTTCTTC. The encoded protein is CASSRIGNEQFF.

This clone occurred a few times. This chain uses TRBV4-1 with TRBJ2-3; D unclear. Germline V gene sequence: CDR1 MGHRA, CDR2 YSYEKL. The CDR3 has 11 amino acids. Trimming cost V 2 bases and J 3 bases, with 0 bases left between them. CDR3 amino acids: CASSQTDTQYF. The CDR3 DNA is TGCGCCAGCAGCCAAACAGATACGCAGTATTTT.

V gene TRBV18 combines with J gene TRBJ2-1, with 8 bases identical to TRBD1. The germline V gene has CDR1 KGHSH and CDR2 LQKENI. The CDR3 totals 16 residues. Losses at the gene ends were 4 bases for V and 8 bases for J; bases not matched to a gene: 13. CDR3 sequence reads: CASSLYSGGAGHEQFF. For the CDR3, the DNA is TGTGCCAGCTCACTATATTCAGGGGGCGCCGGCCATGAGCAGTTCTTC. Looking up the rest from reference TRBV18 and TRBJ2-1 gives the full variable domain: NAGVMQNPRHLVRRRGQEARLRCSPMKGHSHVYWYRQLPEEGLKFMVYLQKENIIDESGMPKERFSAEFPKEGPSILRIQQVVRGDSAAYFCASSLYSGGAGHEQFFGPGTRLTVL.

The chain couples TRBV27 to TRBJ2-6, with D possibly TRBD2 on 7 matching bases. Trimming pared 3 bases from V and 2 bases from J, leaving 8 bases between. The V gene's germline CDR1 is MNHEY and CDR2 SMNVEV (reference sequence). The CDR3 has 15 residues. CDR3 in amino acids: CASSLGGPGANVLTF. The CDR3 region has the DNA TGTGCCAGCAGTTTGGGGGGGCCTGGGGCCAACGTCCTGACTTTC.

CDR3 DNA sequence: TGCAGCGTTGTAAAGGGAACCTACGAGCAGTACTTC. The encoded protein is CSVVKGTYEQYF. V usage is TRBV29-1 and J usage is TRBJ2-7; D unresolved. Germline values: CDR1 SQVTM, CDR2 ANQGSEA. The CDR3 extends over 12 amino acids. V dropped 4 bases and J dropped 2 bases, with 9 bases sitting between them.

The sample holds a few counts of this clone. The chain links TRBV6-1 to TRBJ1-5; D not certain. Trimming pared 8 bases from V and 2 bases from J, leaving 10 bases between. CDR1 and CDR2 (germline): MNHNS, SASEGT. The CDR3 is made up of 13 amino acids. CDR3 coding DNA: TGTGCCAGCGGCAGGCTCGGCAATCAGCCCCAGCATTTT. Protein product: CASGRLGNQPQHF.

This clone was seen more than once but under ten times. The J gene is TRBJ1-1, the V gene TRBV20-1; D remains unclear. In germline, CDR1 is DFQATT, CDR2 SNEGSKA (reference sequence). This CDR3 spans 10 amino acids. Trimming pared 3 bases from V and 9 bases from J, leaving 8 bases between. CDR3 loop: CSARHEQAFF. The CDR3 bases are TGCAGTGCTAGGCACGAGCAAGCTTTCTTT.

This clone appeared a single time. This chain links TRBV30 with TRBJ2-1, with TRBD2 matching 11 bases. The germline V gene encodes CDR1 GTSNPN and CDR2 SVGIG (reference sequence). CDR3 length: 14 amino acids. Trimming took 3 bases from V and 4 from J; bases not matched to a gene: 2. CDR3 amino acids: CAWRTSGEYNEQFF. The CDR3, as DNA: TGTGCCTGGAGGACTAGCGGGGAATACAATGAGCAGTTCTTC.

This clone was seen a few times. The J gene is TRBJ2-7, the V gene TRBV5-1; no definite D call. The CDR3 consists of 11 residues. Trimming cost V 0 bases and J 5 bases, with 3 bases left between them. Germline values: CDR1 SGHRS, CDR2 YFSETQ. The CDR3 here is CASSLDHEQYF. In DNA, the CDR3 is TGCGCCAGCAGCTTGGACCACGAGCAGTACTTC.

This CDR3 reads CSVEDRDRNEKLFF. The CDR3 bases are TGCAGCGTTGAAGACCGGGACAGGAATGAAAAACTGTTTTTT. This sequence joins TRBV29-1 and TRBJ1-4; 8 nucleotides match TRBD1. This CDR3 is built from 14 residues. V shed 0 bases and J 5 bases; nucleotides not matched to a gene: 2. CDR1 is SQVTM, CDR2 ANQGSEA, per germline.

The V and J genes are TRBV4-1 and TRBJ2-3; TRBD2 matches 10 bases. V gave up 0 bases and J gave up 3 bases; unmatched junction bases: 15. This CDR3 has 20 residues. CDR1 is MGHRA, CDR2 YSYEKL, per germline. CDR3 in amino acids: CASSQEAGKSGRAVTDTQYF. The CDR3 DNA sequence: TGCGCCAGCAGCCAAGAAGCAGGGAAGAGCGGGAGGGCCGTAACAGATACGCAGTATTTT.

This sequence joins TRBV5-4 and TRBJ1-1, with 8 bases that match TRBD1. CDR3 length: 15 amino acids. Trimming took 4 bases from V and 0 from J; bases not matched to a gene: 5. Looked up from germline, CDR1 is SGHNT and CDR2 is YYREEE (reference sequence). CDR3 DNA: TGTGCCAGCAGCCTGAAGACAGGGGTGAACACTGAAGCTTTCTTT. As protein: CASSLKTGVNTEAFF.

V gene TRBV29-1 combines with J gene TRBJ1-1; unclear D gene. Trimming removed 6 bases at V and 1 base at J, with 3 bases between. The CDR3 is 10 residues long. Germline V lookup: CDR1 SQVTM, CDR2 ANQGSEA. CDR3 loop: CSVRNTEAFF. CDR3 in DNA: TGCAGCGTGAGGAACACTGAAGCTTTCTTT.

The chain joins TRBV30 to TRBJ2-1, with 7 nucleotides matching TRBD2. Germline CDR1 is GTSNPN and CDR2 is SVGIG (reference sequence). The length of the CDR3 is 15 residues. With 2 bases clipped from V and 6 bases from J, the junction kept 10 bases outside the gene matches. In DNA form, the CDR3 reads TGTGCCTGGAGTCGCCGGACTAGGTCTACCAATGAGCAGTTCTTC. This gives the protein CAWSRRTRSTNEQFF.

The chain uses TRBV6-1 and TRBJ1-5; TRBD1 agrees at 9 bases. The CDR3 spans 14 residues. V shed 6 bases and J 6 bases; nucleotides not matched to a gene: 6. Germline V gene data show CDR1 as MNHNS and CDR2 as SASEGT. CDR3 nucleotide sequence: TGTGCCAGCAGACAAGGGACAGGGATTCAGCCCCAGCATTTT. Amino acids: CASRQGTGIQPQHF.